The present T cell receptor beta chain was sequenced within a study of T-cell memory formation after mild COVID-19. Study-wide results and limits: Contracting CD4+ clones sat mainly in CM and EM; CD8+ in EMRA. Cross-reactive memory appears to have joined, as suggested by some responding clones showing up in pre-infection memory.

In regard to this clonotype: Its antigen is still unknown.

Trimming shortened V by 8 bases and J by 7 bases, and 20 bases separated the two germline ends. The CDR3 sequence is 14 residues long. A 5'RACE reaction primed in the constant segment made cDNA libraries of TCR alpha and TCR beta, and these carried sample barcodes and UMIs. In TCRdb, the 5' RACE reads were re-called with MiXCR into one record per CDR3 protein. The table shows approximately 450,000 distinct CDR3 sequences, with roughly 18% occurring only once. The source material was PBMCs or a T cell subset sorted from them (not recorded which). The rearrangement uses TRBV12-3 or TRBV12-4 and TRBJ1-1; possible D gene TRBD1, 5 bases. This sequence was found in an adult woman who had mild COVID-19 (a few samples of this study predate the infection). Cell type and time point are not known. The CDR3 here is CASSKGPGSFEAFF. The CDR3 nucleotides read TGTGCCAGCTCGAAGGGGCCAGGTAGTTTTGAAGCTTTCTTT.